This T cell receptor beta chain was sequenced in a study of blood T cell repertoires in COVID-19. The germline V and J ends were trimmed by 2 bases and 7 bases, with 8 bases remaining between them. The CDR3 sequence is 13 residues long. Germline CDR1 MNHEY, CDR2 SVGEGT. Repertoires were generated with immunoSEQ multiplex PCR, while TCRdb's copy carries only in-frame clones and drops some. The sample carries roughly 87,000 clones, approximately 85% recorded once. The sequence was obtained from a man aged 45-65 years with active COVID-19. The sequenced material came from peripheral blood. V and J are TRBV6-2 or TRBV6-3 and TRBJ2-2; TRBD2 might be the D (5 bases). The CDR3 nucleotides are TGTGCCAGCAGTTACATAAGCGGCGGGGAGCTGTTTTTT. This sequence encodes CASSYISGGELFF.